Presented here are 4 T cell receptor beta chains from one specimen sequenced in a study of cytotoxic CD8 clonotypes in ibrutinib-treated CLL. TCRdb's table, derived via immunoSEQ multiplex PCR, lists solely in-frame clones and lacks some. The sample carries about 160,000 clones, approximately 80% recorded once. Sample: PBMCs, taken after 12 months of ibrutinib treatment. These receptor sequences come from a human donor with chronic lymphocytic leukemia.

The V gene is TRBV9, the J gene TRBJ1-1; D not certain. The CDR3 has 15 amino acids. Germline V gene lookup returns CDR1 SGDLS and CDR2 YYNGEE. Trimming took off 0 bases at V and 1 base at J, with 10 bases between the two ends. The CDR3 loop is CASSVAPQPNTEAFF. As DNA, the CDR3 is TGTGCCAGCAGCGTAGCGCCGCAACCGAACACTGAAGCTTTCTTT.

The V and J genes are TRBV6-5 and TRBJ2-1, with TRBD2 matching over 7 bases. Per the germline V gene, CDR1 is MNHEY and CDR2 is SVGAGI. The CDR3 is 16 residues long. The trim removed 0 bases at V and 3 bases at J, leaving 5 bases unmatched. The CDR3 nucleotides are TGTGCCAGCAGTTACTCGACTAGCAGAAGCTACAATGAGCAGTTCTTC. Amino acids: CASSYSTSRSYNEQFF.

The genes are TRBV5-1 and TRBJ2-1; 14 positions agree with TRBD2. The CDR3 contains 16 residues. V dropped 3 bases and J dropped 9; count of bases not matched to a gene: 8. Germline-derived CDR1 and CDR2 are SGHRS and YFSETQ. The CDR3 DNA follows: TGCGCCAGCAGCTCCAGACTAGCGGGGGGGCCAGGTGAGCAGTTCTTC. This encodes CASSSRLAGGPGEQFF.

The gene calls are TRBV28 and TRBJ2-4; TRBD1 agrees at 9 bases. Unmatched junction bases numbered 4, after V lost 7 bases and J lost 6 bases. The CDR3 is made up of 13 amino acids. CDR1 is MDHEN, CDR2 SYDVKM, per germline. The CDR3 spells CASKGTGINIQYF. DNA for the CDR3: TGTGCCAGCAAGGGGACAGGGATAAACATTCAGTACTTC. Supplemented by reference TRBV28 and TRBJ2-4, the full variable domain reads DVKVTQSSRYLVKRTGEKVFLECVQDMDHENMFWYRQDPGLGLRLIYFSYDVKMKEKGDIPEGYSVSREKKERFSLILESASTNQTSMYLCASKGTGINIQYFGAGTRLSVL.